The 2 T cell receptor beta chains reported below all come from one sample, sequenced in a study of cytomegalovirus exposure and HLA in healthy donors. The study ran its PCR with 60 Vbeta and 13 Jbeta primers. TCRdb's table, derived via immunoSEQ multiplex PCR, lists solely in-frame clones and lacks some. In the table there are some 65,000 clones, more than 75% of which are singletons. The sequenced material came from PBMCs. These receptors were collected from a girl under 18 in good health and CMV-seropositive.

This clone was picked up one time. CDR3 DNA sequence: TGTGCCAGCAGCCCCCTGTCACACCCCTACGAGCAGTACTTC. This sequence encodes CASSPLSHPYEQYF. The chain links TRBV5-6 to TRBJ2-7; D is undetermined. Trimming shortened V by 4 bases and J by 2 bases, and 13 bases separated the two germline ends. From germline, CDR1 is SGHDT and CDR2 YYEEEE. This CDR3 spans 14 amino acids.

This chain connects TRBV13 to TRBJ2-7, with D maybe TRBD1 (8 bases). This CDR3 comprises 17 residues. CDR1 and CDR2 from the germline V gene are PRHDT and FYEKMQ (reference sequence). V was cut by 8 bases and J by 4 bases, with 27 bases left in between. The CDR3 protein is CASSGGTTTGAFYEQYF. In DNA form, the CDR3 reads TGTGCCAGCTCGGGGGGAACAACGACAGGGGCTTTTTACGAGCAGTACTTC.